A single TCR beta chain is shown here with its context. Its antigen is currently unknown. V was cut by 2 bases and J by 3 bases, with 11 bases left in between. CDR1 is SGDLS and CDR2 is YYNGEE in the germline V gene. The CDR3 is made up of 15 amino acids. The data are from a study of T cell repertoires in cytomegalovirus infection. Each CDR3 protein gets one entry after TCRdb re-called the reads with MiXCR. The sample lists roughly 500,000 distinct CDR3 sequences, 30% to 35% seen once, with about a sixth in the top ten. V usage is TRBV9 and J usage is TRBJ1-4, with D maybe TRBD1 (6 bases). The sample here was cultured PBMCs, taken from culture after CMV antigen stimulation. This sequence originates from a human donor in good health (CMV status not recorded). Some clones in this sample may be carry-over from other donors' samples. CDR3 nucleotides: TGTGCCAGCAGCGTCACAGGGACGGCTAATGAAAAACTGTTTTTT. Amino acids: CASSVTGTANEKLFF.